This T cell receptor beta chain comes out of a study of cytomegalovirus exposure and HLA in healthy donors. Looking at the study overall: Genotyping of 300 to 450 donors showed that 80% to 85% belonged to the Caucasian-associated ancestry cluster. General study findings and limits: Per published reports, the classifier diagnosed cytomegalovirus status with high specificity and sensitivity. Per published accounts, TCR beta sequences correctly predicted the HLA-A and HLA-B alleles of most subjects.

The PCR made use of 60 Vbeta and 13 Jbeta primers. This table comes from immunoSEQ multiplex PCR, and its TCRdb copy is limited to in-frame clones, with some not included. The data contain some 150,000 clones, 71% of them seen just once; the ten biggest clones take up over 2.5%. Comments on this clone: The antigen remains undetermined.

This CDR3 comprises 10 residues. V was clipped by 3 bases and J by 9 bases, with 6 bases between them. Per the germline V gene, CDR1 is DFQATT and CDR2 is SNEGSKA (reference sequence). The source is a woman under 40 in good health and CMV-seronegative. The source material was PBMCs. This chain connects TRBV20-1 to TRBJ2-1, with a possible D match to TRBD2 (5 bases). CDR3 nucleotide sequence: TGCAGTGCTAGCGGGGTTGAGCAGTTCTTC. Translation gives CSASGVEQFF.